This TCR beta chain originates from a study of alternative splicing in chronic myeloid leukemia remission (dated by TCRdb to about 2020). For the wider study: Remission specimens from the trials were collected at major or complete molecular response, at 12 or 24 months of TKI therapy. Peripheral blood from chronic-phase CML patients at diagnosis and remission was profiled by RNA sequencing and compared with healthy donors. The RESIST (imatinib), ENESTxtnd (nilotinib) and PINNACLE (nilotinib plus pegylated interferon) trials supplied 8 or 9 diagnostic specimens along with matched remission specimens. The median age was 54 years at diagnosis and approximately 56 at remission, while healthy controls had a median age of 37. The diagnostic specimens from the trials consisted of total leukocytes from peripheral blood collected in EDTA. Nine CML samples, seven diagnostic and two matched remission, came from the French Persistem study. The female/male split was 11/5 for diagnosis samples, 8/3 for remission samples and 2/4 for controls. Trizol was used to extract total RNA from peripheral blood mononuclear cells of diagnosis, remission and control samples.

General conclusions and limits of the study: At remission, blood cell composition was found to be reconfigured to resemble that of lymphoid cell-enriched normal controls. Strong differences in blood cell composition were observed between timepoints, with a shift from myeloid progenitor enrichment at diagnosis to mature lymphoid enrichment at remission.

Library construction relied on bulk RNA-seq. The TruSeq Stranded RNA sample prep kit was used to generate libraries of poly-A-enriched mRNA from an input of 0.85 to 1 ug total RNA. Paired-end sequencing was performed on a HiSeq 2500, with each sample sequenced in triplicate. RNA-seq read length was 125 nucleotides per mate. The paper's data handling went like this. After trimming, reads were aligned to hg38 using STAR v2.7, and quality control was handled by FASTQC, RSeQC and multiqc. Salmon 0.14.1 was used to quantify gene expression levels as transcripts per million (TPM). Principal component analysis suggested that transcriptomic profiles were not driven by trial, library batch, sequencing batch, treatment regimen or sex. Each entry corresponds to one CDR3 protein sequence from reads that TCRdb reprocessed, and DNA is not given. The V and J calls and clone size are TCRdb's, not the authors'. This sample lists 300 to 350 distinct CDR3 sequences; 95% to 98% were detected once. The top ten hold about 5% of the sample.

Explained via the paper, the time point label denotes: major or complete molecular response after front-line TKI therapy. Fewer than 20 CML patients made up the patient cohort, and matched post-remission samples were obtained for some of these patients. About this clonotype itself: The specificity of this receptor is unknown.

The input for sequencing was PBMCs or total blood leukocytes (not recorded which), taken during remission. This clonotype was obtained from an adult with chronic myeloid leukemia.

The CDR3 in this case is CASSLWTSGSSPHYEQYF. This receptor chain uses TRBV6-2 or TRBV6-3 and TRBJ2-7; with no DNA, the TCRdb D assignment of TRBD2 cannot be verified. As encoded in the germline V gene, CDR1 is MNHEY while CDR2 is SVGEGT. The cysteine opens and the phenylalanine closes a CDR3 of 18 amino acids. No DNA is given.